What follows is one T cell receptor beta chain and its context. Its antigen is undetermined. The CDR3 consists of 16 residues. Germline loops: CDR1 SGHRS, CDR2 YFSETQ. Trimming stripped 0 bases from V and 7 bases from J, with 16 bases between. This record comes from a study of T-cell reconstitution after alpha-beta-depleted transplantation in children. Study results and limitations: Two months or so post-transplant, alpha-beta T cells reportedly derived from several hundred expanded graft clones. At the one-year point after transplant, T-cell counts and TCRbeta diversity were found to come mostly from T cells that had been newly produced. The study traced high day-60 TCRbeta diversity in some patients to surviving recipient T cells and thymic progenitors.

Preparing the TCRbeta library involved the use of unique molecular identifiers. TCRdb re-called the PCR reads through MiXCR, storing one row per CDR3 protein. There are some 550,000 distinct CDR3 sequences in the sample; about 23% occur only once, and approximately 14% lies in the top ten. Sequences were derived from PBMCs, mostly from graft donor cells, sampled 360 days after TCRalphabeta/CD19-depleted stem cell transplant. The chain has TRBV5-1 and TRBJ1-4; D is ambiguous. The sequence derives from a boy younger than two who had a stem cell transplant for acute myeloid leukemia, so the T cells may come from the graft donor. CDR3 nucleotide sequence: TGCGCCAGCAGCTTGGAGCCAACTATCGTCGGTGAAAAACTGTTTTTT. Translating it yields CASSLEPTIVGEKLFF.